This record looks at one TCR beta chain sequence and its context. The data belong to a study of blood T cell repertoires in COVID-19. The protocol was immunoSEQ multiplex PCR, while the TCRdb copy is restricted to in-frame clones and leaves out a portion. In the table there are around 250,000 clones, about 86% of which are singletons. The V and J ends lost 10 bases and 6 bases respectively, with 14 bases between them. The CDR3 extends over 12 amino acids. The germline CDR1 and CDR2 sequences are ENHRY and SYGVKD. The V and J genes are TRBV10-3 and TRBJ2-3; TRBD2 is a possible D gene (6 bases). This clonotype was obtained from a man between 18 and 35 years old with active or convalescent COVID-19. The sample comprised peripheral blood. CDR3 amino acids: CASQAGRDTQYF. Here the CDR3 DNA reads TGTGCCAGTCAAGCGGGCCGGGATACGCAGTATTTT.